A single sample is the source of the 21 T cell receptor beta chains below, sequenced in a study of cytomegalovirus exposure and HLA in healthy donors. PCR involved 60 Vbeta and 13 Jbeta primers. Produced via immunoSEQ multiplex PCR; TCRdb's table is partial and in-frame only. In total, the table holds about 130,000 clones. The sequenced sample consisted of PBMCs. These receptors were taken from a woman aged 40 to 50 in good health and CMV-seropositive.

CDR3 DNA sequence: TGTGCCAGCAGTGAAAGACACCACTACGAGCAGTACTTC. Its protein is CASSERHHYEQYF. The V and J genes are TRBV6-1 and TRBJ2-7; D gene ambiguous. Germline V gene lookup returns CDR1 MNHNS and CDR2 SASEGT. Trimming took off 2 bases at V and 3 bases at J, with 8 bases between the two ends. The CDR3 runs 13 residues.

V and J are TRBV28 and TRBJ2-7; TRBD2 matches at 7 bases. The trim removed 2 bases at V and 6 bases at J, leaving 10 bases unmatched. The CDR3 covers 15 residues. CDR1 and CDR2 from the germline V gene are MDHEN and SYDVKM. The CDR3 reads CASSLMGGLAGEQYF. The CDR3 nucleotides read TGTGCCAGCAGTTTAATGGGAGGGCTGGCGGGCGAGCAGTACTTC.

The chain has TRBV9 and TRBJ1-4, with D unresolved. The CDR3 has 16 residues. From germline, CDR1 is SGDLS and CDR2 YYNGEE. Trimming removed 0 bases at V and 5 bases at J, with 14 bases between. CDR3 in DNA: TGTGCCAGCAGCGTAGGACTACTAAACCCAAATGAAAAACTGTTTTTT. Its protein is CASSVGLLNPNEKLFF. Filled out from reference TRBV9 and TRBJ1-4, the complete variable domain reads DSGVTQTPKHLITATGQRVTLRCSPRSGDLSVYWYQQSLDQGLQFLIQYYNGEERAKGNILERFSAQQFPDLHSELNLSSLELGDSALYFCASSVGLLNPNEKLFFGSGTQLSVL.

V gene TRBV19 combines with J gene TRBJ1-1, with D perhaps TRBD1 (5 bases). The CDR3 has 13 residues. The V and J ends lost 4 bases and 1 base respectively, with 7 bases between them. Germline V lookup: CDR1 LNHDA, CDR2 SQIVND (reference sequence). The CDR3 coding sequence is TGTGCCAGTAGTACCAGGGAGAACACTGAAGCTTTCTTT. Translated: CASSTRENTEAFF.

The V gene is TRBV5-4, the J gene TRBJ2-1; 10 bases are a match to TRBD2. The J segment lost 7 bases and the V segment lost 4 bases, leaving 11 bases of the junction unmatched. The germline V gene has CDR1 SGHNT and CDR2 YYREEE (reference sequence). The CDR3 spans 16 residues. DNA for the CDR3: TGTGCCAGCAGCCGTCGGCTAGCGGGAGAGGGGAATGAGCAGTTCTTC. Its protein is CASSRRLAGEGNEQFF.

The chain uses TRBV10-2 and TRBJ2-5; 8 positions agree with TRBD2. The J call may be incorrect, as the DNA end agrees better with TRBJ2-7. Germline loops: CDR1 WSHSY, CDR2 SAAADI. The CDR3 loop spans 13 amino acids. The CDR3 sequence: CASSKLAAYEQYF. CDR3 bases: TGCGCCAGCAGTAAACTAGCGGCTTACGAGCAGTACTTC.

The chain links TRBV7-3 to TRBJ2-7; 8 nucleotides align to TRBD2. The CDR3 extends over 14 amino acids. The V segment lost 2 bases and the J segment 2 bases; nucleotides outside the gene matches: 2. Germline lookup yields CDR1 SGHTA and CDR2 FQGTGA. The CDR3 loop is CASSLAGGTYEQYF. For the CDR3, the DNA is TGTGCCAGCAGCTTAGCGGGAGGTACCTACGAGCAGTACTTC.

The genes are TRBV5-4 and TRBJ2-1; 9 bases map to TRBD2. Germline V gene lookup returns CDR1 SGHNT and CDR2 YYREEE (reference sequence). The CDR3 runs 18 residues. V shed 4 bases, J shed 4 bases, and the junction held 15 bases outside the gene matches. CDR3 sequence: CASSPDPPGLAQYNEQFF. CDR3 in DNA: TGTGCCAGCAGCCCAGACCCACCGGGACTAGCACAATACAATGAGCAGTTCTTC.

The rearrangement links TRBV13 to TRBJ1-5, with D possibly being TRBD1 (6 bases). The CDR3 loop spans 14 amino acids. CDR1 and CDR2 from the germline V gene are PRHDT and FYEKMQ (reference sequence). Trimming cost V 0 bases and J 7 bases, with 10 bases left between them. The CDR3 sequence is CASSLGGGRQPQHF. The CDR3 nucleotides are TGTGCCAGCAGCTTAGGAGGGGGTAGACAGCCCCAGCATTTT.

The chain joins TRBV6-1 to TRBJ2-2, with a possible D match to TRBD2 (7 bases). The CDR3 runs to 15 residues. V was shortened by 10 bases and J by 4 bases, with 19 bases between the two germline ends. The germline gives CDR1 MNHNS, CDR2 SASEGT. The chain's CDR3 is CATTWEGGTTGELFF. As DNA, the CDR3 is TGTGCCACCACATGGGAGGGGGGGACCACCGGGGAGCTGTTTTTT.

This sequence joins TRBV5-6 and TRBJ2-1; D perhaps matches TRBD2 (5 bases). The CDR3 totals 15 residues. CDR1 is SGHDT and CDR2 is YYEEEE in the germline V gene. The V end was cut by 4 bases, the J end by 5 bases, with 16 bases between. CDR3: CASSQLQRTNNEQFF. CDR3 DNA: TGTGCCAGCAGCCAATTACAGCGGACGAACAATGAGCAGTTCTTC.

The chain employs TRBV2 and TRBJ2-3, with 11 bases identical to TRBD2. The CDR3 is 16 amino acids. Germline CDR1 SNHLY, CDR2 FYNNEI. Unmatched junction bases numbered 7, after V lost 7 bases and J lost 1 base. The CDR3 DNA reads as TGTGCCAGCAAACCCGGGACTAGCGGCCGCACAGATACGCAGTATTTT. It codes for CASKPGTSGRTDTQYF.

J is TRBJ2-2 and V is TRBV29-1; D uncertain. V lost 2 bases and J lost 6, with 7 bases in between. Germline lookup yields CDR1 SQVTM and CDR2 ANQGSEA. This CDR3 has 12 amino acids. CDR3 DNA sequence: TGCAGCGTTGAATTGGGCCCCGGGGAGCTGTTTTTT. The encoded protein is CSVELGPGELFF.

The chain is built from TRBV5-4 and TRBJ2-7; 10 bases are shared with TRBD1. CDR1 and CDR2 from the germline V gene are SGHNT and YYREEE (reference sequence). V trimming: 3 bases; J trimming: 5 bases; junction bases outside the gene matches: 11. The CDR3 contains 16 residues. In nucleotides, the CDR3 is TGTGCCAGCAGCTCACAATACCGGGACAGGGGCCACGAGCAGTACTTC. This sequence encodes CASSSQYRDRGHEQYF.

The J gene is TRBJ2-5, the V gene TRBV19; TRBD1 might be the D (6 bases). CDR1 LNHDA and CDR2 SQIVND come from the germline V gene (reference sequence). Trimming pared 4 bases from V and 0 bases from J, leaving 9 bases between. The CDR3 contains 14 residues. CDR3 sequence reads: CASSTTGYQETQYF. CDR3 DNA sequence: TGTGCCAGTAGTACAACAGGGTACCAAGAGACCCAGTACTTC.

The chain joins TRBV7-3 to TRBJ2-7; 10 bases fit TRBD2. Germline lookup yields CDR1 SGHTA and CDR2 FQGTGA. J was trimmed by 3 bases and V by 5 bases; bases with no gene match: 10. CDR3 length: 16 amino acids. CDR3 amino acids: CASSPTGLAEDYEQYF. In DNA, the CDR3 is TGTGCCAGCAGCCCAACAGGACTAGCGGAGGACTACGAGCAGTACTTC.

V and J are TRBV2 and TRBJ2-1; 9 bases line up with TRBD1. Unmatched junction bases numbered 9, after V lost 6 bases and J lost 6 bases. CDR3 length: 15 residues. Germline CDR1 is SNHLY and CDR2 is FYNNEI. CDR3 region: CASSRRQGVGNEQFF. The DNA of the CDR3 is TGTGCCAGCAGCCGCCGACAGGGGGTAGGCAATGAGCAGTTCTTC.

This rearrangement joins TRBV28 to TRBJ1-2, with 12 bases matching TRBD1. V lost 2 bases, J lost 7 bases, and 5 bases stayed unmatched. CDR3 length: 15 residues. Germline loops: CDR1 MDHEN, CDR2 SYDVKM. CDR3 sequence: CASSLGTGGRGGYTF. For the CDR3, the DNA is TGTGCCAGCAGTTTAGGGACAGGGGGCAGGGGTGGCTACACCTTC.

The CDR3 region is CASSSEGVADTQYF. The CDR3 nucleotides read TGTGCCAGTAGTTCGGAGGGAGTCGCAGATACGCAGTATTTT. The chain has TRBV19 and TRBJ2-3; tentatively, D is TRBD2 (6 bases). Germline CDR1 is LNHDA and CDR2 is SQIVND (reference sequence). The CDR3 extends over 14 amino acids. V was cut by 5 bases and J by 4 bases, with 13 bases left in between.

The chain is built from TRBV9 and TRBJ2-1; D is perhaps TRBD1 (5 bases). The V gene's germline CDR1 is SGDLS and CDR2 YYNGEE. The CDR3 loop spans 17 amino acids. V was pared by 4 bases and J by 0 bases, with 17 bases between. The DNA for the CDR3 is TGTGCCAGCAGCTCCTCAAGCAGGGTGGGCTCCTACAATGAGCAGTTCTTC. This codes for CASSSSSRVGSYNEQFF.

As for this clone: One end of the junction varies from germline; a read error may be responsible. The rearrangement links TRBV27 to TRBJ2-7, with 7 bases identical to TRBD2. The CDR3 is made up of 12 amino acids. Germline lookup yields CDR1 MNHEY and CDR2 SMNVEV (reference sequence). The CDR3: CASGERVAGLRF. The CDR3 nucleotides are TGTGCCAGCGGGGAAAGGGTAGCGGGTCTCCGATTC.